What follows are 5 T cell receptor beta chains derived from one specimen sequenced in a study of cytomegalovirus exposure and HLA in healthy donors. PCR employed 60 Vbeta and 13 Jbeta primers. Libraries were prepared by immunoSEQ multiplex PCR; TCRdb keeps only in-frame clonotypes and omits some of them. The sample lists 150,000 to 200,000 clones, over 75% occurring once. Sequenced material: PBMCs. Receptor source: a woman aged 25 to 39 in good health and CMV-seronegative.

V usage is TRBV2 and J usage is TRBJ2-5; unclear D gene. This CDR3 is 12 amino acids long. V was cut by 2 bases and J by 4 bases, with 5 bases left in between. Germline CDR1 and CDR2: SNHLY and FYNNEI. The CDR3 is CASSEMRETQYF. The CDR3 DNA is TGTGCCAGCAGTGAAATGAGAGAGACCCAGTACTTC.

The chain employs TRBV4-2 and TRBJ1-1; D is ambiguous. The V gene's germline CDR1 is LGHNA and CDR2 YNFKEQ. The CDR3 is 16 residues long. Trimming cost V 0 bases and J 0 bases, with 11 bases left between them. The CDR3 sequence is CASSQDLWPMNTEAFF. CDR3 coding DNA: TGTGCCAGCAGCCAAGACTTGTGGCCGATGAACACTGAAGCTTTCTTT.

V usage is TRBV28 and J usage is TRBJ1-1; no clear D. Germline loops: CDR1 MDHEN, CDR2 SYDVKM. V lost 7 bases and J lost 1, with 16 bases in between. This CDR3 contains 15 residues. CDR3 coding DNA: TGTGCCAGCACCCTAATAGCTCCGGAGAACACTGAAGCTTTCTTT. It specifies CASTLIAPENTEAFF. Full variable domain (remainder filled in from reference TRBV28 and TRBJ1-1): DVKVTQSSRYLVKRTGEKVFLECVQDMDHENMFWYRQDPGLGLRLIYFSYDVKMKEKGDIPEGYSVSREKKERFSLILESASTNQTSMYLCASTLIAPENTEAFFGQGTRLTVV.

The V and J genes are TRBV27 and TRBJ1-2; D is possibly TRBD1 (5 bases). The CDR3 contains 14 residues. V gave up 3 bases and J gave up 3 bases, with 11 bases separating them. Germline CDR1 and CDR2: MNHEY and SMNVEV (reference sequence). CDR3 nucleotide sequence: TGTGCCAGCAGTTTCTCAGGGTCGGACTATGGCTACACCTTC. Its translation: CASSFSGSDYGYTF.

The chain carries TRBV25-1 and TRBJ1-6, with D possibly TRBD1 on 6 matching bases. This CDR3 contains 16 residues. V lost 8 bases to trimming and J lost 0 bases, with 14 bases between them. Looked up from germline, CDR1 is MGHDK and CDR2 is SYGVNS. CDR3 amino acids: CASSSDRSSYNSPLHF. The CDR3 DNA reads TGTGCCAGCTCGTCGGACAGAAGCTCCTATAATTCACCCCTCCACTTT.